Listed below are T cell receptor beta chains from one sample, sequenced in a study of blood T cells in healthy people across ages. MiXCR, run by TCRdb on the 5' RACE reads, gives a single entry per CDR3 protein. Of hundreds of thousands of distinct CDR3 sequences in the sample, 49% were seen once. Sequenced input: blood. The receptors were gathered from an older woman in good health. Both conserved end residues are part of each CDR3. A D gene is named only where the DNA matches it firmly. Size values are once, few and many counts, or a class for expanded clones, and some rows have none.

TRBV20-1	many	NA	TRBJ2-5	TGCAGTGCTATTTGGGTAGGAGAGACCCAGTACTTC	CSAIWVGETQYF
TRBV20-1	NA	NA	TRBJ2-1	TGCAGTGCTAGTTCTCCTTCTCTCTCCTACAATGAGCAGTTCTTC	CSASSPSLSYNEQFF
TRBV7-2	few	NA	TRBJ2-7	TGTGCCAGCAGCTTCCACACCGGGACCTCCAAGTACGAGCAGTACTTC	CASSFHTGTSKYEQYF
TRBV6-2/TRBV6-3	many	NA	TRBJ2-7	TGTGCCAGCAGTTATGGCAGGAGAGCAGCCTACGAGCAGTACTTC	CASSYGRRAAYEQYF
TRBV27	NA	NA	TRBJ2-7	TGTGCCAGCAGTTTCGGGTGGGGAGGAGGCTACGAGCAGTACTTC	CASSFGWGGGYEQYF
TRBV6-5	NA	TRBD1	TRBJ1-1	TGTGCCAGCAGTTACGACAGGGGATCGGGGAACACTGAAGCTTTCTTT	CASSYDRGSGNTEAFF
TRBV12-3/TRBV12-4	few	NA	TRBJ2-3	TGTGCCAGCGCCGGGGGCACAGATACGCAGTATTTT	CASAGGTDTQYF
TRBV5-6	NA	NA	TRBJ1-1	TGTGCCAGCAGCTTGTCCAGGATCATGAACACTGAAGCTTTCTTT	CASSLSRIMNTEAFF
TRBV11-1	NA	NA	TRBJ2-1	TGTGCCAGCAGCTTAGGTGGAATAAGCTCCTACAATGAGCAGTTCTTC	CASSLGGISSYNEQFF
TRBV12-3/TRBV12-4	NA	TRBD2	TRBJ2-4	TGTGCCAGCAGTCCGCGGGGACACCGAGCGGGAGGTTTGCAAAACATTCAGTACTTC	CASSPRGHRAGGLQNIQYF
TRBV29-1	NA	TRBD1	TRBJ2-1	TGCAGCGTCGCATTGCGGGACAGGGCTTTCTACAATGAGCAGTTCTTC	CSVALRDRAFYNEQFF
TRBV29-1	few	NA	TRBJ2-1	TGCAGCGTGGGAGGGACAGGAGTCTACAATGAGCAGTTCTTC	CSVGGTGVYNEQFF
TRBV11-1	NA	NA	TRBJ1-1	TGTGCCAGCAGCTTAGTACGGGAGAACACTGAAGCTTTCTTT	CASSLVRENTEAFF
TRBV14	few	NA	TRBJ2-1	TGTGCCAGCAGCCAAGATGGCACCGTCTTCAATGAGCAGTTCTTC	CASSQDGTVFNEQFF
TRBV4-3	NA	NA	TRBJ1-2	TGCGCCAGCAGCCAAGATAGAACGGCAGGTTATGGCTACACCTTC	CASSQDRTAGYGYTF
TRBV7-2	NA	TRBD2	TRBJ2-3	TGTGCCAGCACAAAAAGCGGGAGGAGCTCAGATACGCAGTATTTT	CASTKSGRSSDTQYF
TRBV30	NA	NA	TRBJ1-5	TGTGCCTGGAGTAAGCGGGGGTATCAGCCCCAGCATTTT	CAWSKRGYQPQHF
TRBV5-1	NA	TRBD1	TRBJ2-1	TGCGCCAGCAGCTTAAGGACAGGGGGTAGTTCCTACAATGAGCAGTTCTTC	CASSLRTGGSSYNEQFF
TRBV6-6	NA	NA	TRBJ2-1	TGTGCCAGCAGTTTCGACAGTCCCTACAATGAGCAGTTCTTC	CASSFDSPYNEQFF
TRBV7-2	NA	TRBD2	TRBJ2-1	TGTGCCAGCAGCTTATCGCGGGAGTTTGATGAGCAGTTCTTC	CASSLSREFDEQFF
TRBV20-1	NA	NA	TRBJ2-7	TGCAGTGCTAGAGATCAGGGGAGGCAAACCGACGAGCAGTACTTC	CSARDQGRQTDEQYF
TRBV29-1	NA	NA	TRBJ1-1	TGCAGCGTTGAGGATGAGGACAGCTCACTGAACACTGAAGCTTTCTTT	CSVEDEDSSLNTEAFF
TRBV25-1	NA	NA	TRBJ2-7	TGTGCCAGCAGTGAGGGCCCTGCCGGCGAGCAGTACTTC	CASSEGPAGEQYF